This T cell receptor (beta chain) was identified during a study of blood T cell repertoires in COVID-19. For the study at large: Sites across the United States, Italy and Spain contributed samples from acute and convalescent COVID-19.

V dropped 2 bases and J dropped 1 base, with 14 bases sitting between them. CDR1 MNHEY and CDR2 SVGEGT come from the germline V gene. The CDR3 has 16 residues. In the original workflow: Estimation of nucleated cell counts relied on the amplification of reference gene primers. Measured with immunoSEQ multiplex PCR; TCRdb has only the in-frame clones, and not every one. Clone size and V and J calls were adopted from that table, with D and trimming inferred from the DNA. This table holds roughly 200,000 clones, about 77% found once. Material: peripheral blood. The TCR sequence derives from a woman older than 75 with active or convalescent COVID-19. The chain has TRBV6-2 or TRBV6-3 and TRBJ1-1; weak D call: TRBD1 (5 bases). The CDR3 DNA sequence: TGTGCCAGCAGTTACCCGAGACAGTCTGGGAACACTGAAGCTTTCTTT. It specifies CASSYPRQSGNTEAFF.